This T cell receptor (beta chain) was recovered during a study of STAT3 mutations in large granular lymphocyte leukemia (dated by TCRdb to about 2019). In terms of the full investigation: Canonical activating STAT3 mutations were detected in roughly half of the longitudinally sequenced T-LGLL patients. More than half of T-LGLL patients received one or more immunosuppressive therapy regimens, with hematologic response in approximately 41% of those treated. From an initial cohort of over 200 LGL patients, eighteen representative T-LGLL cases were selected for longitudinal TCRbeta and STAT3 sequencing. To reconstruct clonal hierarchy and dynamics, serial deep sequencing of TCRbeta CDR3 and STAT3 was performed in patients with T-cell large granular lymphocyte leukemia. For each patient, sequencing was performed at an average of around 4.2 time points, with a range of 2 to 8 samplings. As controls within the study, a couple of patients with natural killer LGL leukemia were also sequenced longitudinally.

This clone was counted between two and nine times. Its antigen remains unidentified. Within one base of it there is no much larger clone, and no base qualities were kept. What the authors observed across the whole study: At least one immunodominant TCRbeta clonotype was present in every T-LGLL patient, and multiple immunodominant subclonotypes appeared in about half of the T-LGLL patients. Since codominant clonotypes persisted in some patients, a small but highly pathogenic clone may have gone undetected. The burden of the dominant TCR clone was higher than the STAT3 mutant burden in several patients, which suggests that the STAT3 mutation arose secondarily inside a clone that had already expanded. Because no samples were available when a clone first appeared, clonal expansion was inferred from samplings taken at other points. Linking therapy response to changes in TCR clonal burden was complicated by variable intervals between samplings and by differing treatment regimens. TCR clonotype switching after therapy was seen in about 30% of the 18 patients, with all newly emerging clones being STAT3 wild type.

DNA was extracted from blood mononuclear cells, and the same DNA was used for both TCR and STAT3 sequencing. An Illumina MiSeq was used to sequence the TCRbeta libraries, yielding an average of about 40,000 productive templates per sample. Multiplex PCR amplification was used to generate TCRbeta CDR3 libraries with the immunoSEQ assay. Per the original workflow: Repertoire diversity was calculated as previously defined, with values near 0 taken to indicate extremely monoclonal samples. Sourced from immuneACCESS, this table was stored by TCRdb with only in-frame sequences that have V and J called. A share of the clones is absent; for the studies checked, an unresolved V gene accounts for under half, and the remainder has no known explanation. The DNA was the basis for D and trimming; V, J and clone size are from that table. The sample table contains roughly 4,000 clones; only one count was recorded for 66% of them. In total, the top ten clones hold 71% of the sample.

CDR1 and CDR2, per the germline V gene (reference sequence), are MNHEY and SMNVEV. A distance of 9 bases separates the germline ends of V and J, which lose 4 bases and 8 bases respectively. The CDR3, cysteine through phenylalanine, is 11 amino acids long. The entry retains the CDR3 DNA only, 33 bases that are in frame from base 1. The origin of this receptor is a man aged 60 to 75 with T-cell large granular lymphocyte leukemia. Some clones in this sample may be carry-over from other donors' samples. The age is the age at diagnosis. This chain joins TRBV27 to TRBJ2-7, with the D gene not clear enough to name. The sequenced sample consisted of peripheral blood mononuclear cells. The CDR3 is CASSSTSQQYF. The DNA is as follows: TGTGCCAGCAGTTCCACGAGCCAGCAGTACTTC.